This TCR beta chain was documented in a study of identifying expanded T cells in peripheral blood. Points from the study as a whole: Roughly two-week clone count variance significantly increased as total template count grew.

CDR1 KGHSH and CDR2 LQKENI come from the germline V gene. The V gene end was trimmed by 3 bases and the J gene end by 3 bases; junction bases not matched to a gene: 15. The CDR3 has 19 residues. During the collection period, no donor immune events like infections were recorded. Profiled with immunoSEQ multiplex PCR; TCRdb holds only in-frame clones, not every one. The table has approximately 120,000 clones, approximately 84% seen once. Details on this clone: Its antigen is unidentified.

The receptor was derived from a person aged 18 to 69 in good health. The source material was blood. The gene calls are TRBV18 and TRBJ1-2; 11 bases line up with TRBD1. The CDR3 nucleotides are TGTGCCAGCTCACCCCAAAGCGGGACAGGGGGTCCCGGGGACTATGGCTACACCTTC. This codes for CASSPQSGTGGPGDYGYTF.